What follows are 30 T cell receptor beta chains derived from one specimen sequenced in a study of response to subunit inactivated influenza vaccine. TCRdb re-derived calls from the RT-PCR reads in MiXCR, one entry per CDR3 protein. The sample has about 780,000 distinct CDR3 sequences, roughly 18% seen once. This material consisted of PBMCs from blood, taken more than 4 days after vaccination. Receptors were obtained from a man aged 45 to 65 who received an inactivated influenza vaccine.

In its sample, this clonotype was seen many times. CDR3: CASSYDSASYGYTF. Here the CDR3 DNA reads TGTGCCAGCAGTTACGACAGCGCGTCGTATGGCTACACCTTC. V gene TRBV6-5 combines with J gene TRBJ1-2; D perhaps matches TRBD1 (5 bases). V lost 2 bases, J lost 5 bases, and 12 bases lay in between. The CDR3 covers 14 residues. From germline, CDR1 is MNHEY and CDR2 SVGAGI.

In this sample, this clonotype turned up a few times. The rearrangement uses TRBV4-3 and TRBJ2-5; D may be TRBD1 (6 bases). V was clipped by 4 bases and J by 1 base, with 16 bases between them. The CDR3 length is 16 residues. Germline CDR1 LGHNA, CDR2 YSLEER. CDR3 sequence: CASSRSQGPTQETQYF. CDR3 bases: TGCGCCAGCAGCCGCTCACAGGGCCCAACCCAAGAGACCCAGTACTTC.

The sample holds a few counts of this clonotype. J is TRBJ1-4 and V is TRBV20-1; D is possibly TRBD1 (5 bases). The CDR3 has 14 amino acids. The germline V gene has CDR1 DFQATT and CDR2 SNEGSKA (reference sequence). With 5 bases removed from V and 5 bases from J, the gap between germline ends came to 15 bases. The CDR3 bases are TGCAGTGCTGCCACCCCGGGACGGAATGAAAAACTGTTTTTT. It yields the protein CSAATPGRNEKLFF.

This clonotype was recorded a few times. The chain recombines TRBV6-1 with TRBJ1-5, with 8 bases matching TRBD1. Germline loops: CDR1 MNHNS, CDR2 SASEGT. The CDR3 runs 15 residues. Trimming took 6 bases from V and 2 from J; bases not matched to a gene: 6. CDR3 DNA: TGTGCCAGCAGACCCACAGGGGGAGGCAATCAGCCCCAGCATTTT. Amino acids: CASRPTGGGNQPQHF.

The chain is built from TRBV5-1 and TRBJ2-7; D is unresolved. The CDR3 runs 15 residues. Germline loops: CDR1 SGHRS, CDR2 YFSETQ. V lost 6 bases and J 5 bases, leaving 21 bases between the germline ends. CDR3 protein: CASTLAGRPGDEQYF. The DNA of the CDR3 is TGCGCCAGCACCTTAGCCGGACGGCCCGGAGACGAGCAGTACTTC.

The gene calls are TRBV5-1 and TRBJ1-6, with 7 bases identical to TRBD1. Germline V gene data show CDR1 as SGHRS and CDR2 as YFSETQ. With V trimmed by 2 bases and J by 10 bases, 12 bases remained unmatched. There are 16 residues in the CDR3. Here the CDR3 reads CASSFDRSQGESPLHF. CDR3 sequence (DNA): TGCGCCAGCAGCTTCGATCGGTCGCAGGGGGAATCACCCCTCCACTTT.

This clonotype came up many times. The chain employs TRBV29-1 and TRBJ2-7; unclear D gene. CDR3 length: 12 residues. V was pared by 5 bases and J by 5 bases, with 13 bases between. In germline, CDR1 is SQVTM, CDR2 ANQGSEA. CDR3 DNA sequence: TGCAGCGTTAGCGTCCTTGGTAACGAGCAGTACTTC. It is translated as CSVSVLGNEQYF.

The CDR3 region has the DNA TGTGCCAGCAGCCAAGATAACCCCCTTAAATTATACAATGAGCAGTTCTTC. This codes for CASSQDNPLKLYNEQFF. The gene calls are TRBV3-1 and TRBJ2-1; no clear D gene. Germline V gives CDR1 LGHDT, CDR2 YNNKEL (reference sequence). V dropped 0 bases and J dropped 4 bases, with 16 bases sitting between them. This CDR3 has 17 residues.

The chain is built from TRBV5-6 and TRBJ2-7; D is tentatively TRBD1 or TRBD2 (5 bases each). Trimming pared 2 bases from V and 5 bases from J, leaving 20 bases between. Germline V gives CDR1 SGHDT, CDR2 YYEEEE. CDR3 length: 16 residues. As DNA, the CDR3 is TGTGCCAGCAGCTTCCTGCTATCCGGGGCCGAACACGAGCAGTACTTC. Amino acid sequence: CASSFLLSGAEHEQYF.

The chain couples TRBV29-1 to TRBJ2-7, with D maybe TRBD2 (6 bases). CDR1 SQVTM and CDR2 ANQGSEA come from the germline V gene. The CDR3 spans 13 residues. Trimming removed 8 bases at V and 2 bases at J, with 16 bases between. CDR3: CSTHFGLTYEQYF. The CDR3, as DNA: TGCAGCACACACTTCGGACTAACCTACGAGCAGTACTTC.

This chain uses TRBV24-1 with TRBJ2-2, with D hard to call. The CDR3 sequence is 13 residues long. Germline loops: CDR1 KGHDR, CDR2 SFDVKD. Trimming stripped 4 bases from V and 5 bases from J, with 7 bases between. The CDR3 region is CATSDQVTGELFF. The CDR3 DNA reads TGTGCCACCAGTGACCAGGTGACCGGGGAGCTGTTTTTT.

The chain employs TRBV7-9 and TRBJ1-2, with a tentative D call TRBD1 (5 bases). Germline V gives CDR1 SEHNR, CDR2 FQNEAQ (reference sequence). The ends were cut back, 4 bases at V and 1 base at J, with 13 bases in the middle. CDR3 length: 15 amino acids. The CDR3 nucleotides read TGTGCCAGCAGCTCCCCGCAGGGACGTAACTATGGCTACACCTTC. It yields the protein CASSSPQGRNYGYTF.

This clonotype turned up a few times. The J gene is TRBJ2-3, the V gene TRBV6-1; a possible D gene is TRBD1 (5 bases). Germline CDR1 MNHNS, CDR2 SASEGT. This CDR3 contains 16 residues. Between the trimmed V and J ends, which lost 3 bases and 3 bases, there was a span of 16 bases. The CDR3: CASSEPSRVGTDTQYF. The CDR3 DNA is TGTGCCAGCAGTGAGCCGAGCAGGGTAGGGACAGATACGCAGTATTTT.

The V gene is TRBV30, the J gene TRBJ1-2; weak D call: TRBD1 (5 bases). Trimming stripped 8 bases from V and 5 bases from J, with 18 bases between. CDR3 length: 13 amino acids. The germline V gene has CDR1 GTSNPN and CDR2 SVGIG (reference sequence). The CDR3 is CAGRGARWYGYTF. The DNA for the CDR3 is TGTGCCGGCCGAGGGGCCCGGTGGTATGGCTACACCTTC.

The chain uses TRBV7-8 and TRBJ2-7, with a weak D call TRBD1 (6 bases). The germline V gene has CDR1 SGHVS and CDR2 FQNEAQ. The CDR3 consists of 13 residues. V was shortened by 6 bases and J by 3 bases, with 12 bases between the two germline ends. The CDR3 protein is CASSPGAGYEQYF. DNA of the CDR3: TGTGCCAGCAGTCCAGGGGCTGGCTACGAGCAGTACTTC.

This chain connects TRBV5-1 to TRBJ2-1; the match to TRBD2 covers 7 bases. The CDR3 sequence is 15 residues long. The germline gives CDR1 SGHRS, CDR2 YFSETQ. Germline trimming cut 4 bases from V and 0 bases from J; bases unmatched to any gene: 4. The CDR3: CASSGSGDSYNEQFF. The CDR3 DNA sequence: TGCGCCAGCAGCGGAAGCGGGGACTCCTACAATGAGCAGTTCTTC.

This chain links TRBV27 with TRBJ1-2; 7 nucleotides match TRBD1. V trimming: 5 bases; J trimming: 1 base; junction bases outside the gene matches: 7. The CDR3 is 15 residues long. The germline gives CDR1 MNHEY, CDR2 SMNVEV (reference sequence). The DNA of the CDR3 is TGTGCCAGCAGTCGAGGGGGCGCGAGTAACTATGGCTACACCTTC. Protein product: CASSRGGASNYGYTF.

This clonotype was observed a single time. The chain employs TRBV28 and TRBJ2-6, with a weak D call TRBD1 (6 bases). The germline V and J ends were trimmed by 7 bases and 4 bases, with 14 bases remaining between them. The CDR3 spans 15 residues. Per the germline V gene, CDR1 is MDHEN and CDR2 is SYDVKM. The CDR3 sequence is CASKSTGPGANVLTF. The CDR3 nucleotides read TGTGCCAGCAAATCTACAGGGCCCGGGGCCAACGTCCTGACTTTC.

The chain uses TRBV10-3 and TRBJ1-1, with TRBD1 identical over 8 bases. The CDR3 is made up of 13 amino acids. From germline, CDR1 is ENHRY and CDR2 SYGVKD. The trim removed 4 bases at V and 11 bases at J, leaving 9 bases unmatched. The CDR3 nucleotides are TGTGCCATCAGTGTGGAGGACAGGGTAGCGGCTTTCTTT. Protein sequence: CAISVEDRVAAFF.

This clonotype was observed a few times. In DNA form, the CDR3 reads TGCAGCTTCCGGAGGGCTAACACTGAAGCTTTCTTT. Its translation is CSFRRANTEAFF. The chain links TRBV29-1 to TRBJ1-1; D is ambiguous. Trimming stripped 8 bases from V and 2 bases from J, with 12 bases between. The germline V gene has CDR1 SQVTM and CDR2 ANQGSEA. This CDR3 has 12 amino acids.

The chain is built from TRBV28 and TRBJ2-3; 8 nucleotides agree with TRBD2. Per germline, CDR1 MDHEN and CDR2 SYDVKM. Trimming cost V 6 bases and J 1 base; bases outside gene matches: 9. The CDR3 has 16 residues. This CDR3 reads CASSPKRERRTDTQYF. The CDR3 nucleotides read TGTGCCAGCAGCCCAAAGCGGGAGCGTCGCACAGATACGCAGTATTTT.

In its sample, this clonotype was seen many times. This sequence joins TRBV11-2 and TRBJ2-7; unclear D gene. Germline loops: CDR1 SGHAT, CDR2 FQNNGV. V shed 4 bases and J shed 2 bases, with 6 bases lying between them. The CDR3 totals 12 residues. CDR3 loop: CASSSQAYEQYF. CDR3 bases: TGTGCCAGCAGCTCGCAGGCCTACGAGCAGTACTTC.

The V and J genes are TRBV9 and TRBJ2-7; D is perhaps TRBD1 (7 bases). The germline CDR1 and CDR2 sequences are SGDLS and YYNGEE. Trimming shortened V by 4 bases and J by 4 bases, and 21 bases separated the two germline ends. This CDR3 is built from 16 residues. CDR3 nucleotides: TGTGCCAGCAGCTGGGGCGGGGACAGTGCAACTTACGAGCAGTACTTC. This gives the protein CASSWGGDSATYEQYF.

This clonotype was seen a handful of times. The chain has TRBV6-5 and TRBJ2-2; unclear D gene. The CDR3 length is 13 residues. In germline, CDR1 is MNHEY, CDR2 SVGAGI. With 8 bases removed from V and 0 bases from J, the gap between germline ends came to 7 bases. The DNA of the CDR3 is TGTGCCAGCTGTTCGGCGAACACCGGGGAGCTGTTTTTT. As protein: CASCSANTGELFF.

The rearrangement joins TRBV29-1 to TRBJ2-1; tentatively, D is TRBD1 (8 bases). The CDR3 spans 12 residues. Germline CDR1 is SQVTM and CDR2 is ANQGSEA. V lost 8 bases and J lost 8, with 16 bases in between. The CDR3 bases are TGCAGCACCCGACAGGGGAGGGATGAGCAGTTCTTC. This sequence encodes CSTRQGRDEQFF.

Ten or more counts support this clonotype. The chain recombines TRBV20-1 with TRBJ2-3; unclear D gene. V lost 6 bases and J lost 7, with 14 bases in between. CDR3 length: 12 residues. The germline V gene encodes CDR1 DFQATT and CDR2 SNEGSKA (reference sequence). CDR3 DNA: TGCAGTGCCGCCGTCCAGGAGCATACGCAGTATTTT. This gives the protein CSAAVQEHTQYF.

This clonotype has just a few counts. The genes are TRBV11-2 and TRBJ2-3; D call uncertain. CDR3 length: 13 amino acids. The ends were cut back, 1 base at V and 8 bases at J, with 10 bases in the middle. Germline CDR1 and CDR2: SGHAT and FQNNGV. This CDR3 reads CASSLVREVTQYF. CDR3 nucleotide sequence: TGTGCCAGCAGCTTAGTGCGTGAGGTTACGCAGTATTTT.

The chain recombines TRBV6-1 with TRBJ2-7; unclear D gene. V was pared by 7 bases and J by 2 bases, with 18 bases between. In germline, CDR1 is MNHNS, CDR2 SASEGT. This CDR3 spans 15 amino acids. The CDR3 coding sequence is TGTGCCAGCATGGGCCAGACGGAGATGCCCTACGAGCAGTACTTC. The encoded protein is CASMGQTEMPYEQYF.

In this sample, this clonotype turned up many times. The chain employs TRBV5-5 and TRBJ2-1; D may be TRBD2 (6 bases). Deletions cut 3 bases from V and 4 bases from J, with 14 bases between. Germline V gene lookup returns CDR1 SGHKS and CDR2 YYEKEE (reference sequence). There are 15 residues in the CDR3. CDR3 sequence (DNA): TGTGCCAGCAGCTCACCCGGGAGTCGTTACAATGAGCAGTTCTTC. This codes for CASSSPGSRYNEQFF. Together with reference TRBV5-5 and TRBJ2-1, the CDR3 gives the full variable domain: DAGVTQSPTHLIKTRGQQVTLRCSPISGHKSVSWYQQVLGQGPQFIFQYYEKEERGRGNFPDRFSARQFPNYSSELNVNALLLGDSALYLCASSSPGSRYNEQFFGPGTRLTVL.

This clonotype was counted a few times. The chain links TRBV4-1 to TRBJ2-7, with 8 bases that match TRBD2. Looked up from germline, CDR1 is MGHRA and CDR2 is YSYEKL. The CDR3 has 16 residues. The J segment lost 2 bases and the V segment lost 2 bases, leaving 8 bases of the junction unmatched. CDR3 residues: CASSQFYTSGTYEQYF. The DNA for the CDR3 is TGCGCCAGCAGCCAATTTTACACTAGCGGAACCTACGAGCAGTACTTC.